This T cell receptor (beta chain) was recovered during a study of T-cell reconstitution after alpha-beta-depleted transplantation in children. Preparation of the TCRbeta library used unique molecular identifiers. TCRdb itself ran the PCR reads through MiXCR, one entry per CDR3 protein. In the table there are almost 250,000 distinct CDR3 sequences, 20% to 30% of which are singletons. This clonotype was seen repeatedly, ten times or more. Its antigen remains unknown. Whole-study findings and limits: The authors attributed T-cell counts and diversity one year after transplant mostly to newly produced T cells. The study traced high day-60 TCRbeta diversity in some patients to surviving recipient T cells and thymic progenitors. The study reportedly traced alpha-beta T cells about two months after transplant to several hundred expanded graft clones.

Germline CDR1 is KGHDR and CDR2 is SFDVKD. V was pared by 3 bases and J by 0 bases, with 3 bases of the junction left unmatched. The CDR3 covers 16 residues. This receptor was taken from a girl aged 2-10 years with Fanconi anemia, due to receive a stem cell transplant. This sample comprised PBMCs, obtained before TCRalphabeta/CD19-depleted stem cell transplant. The V gene is TRBV24-1, the J gene TRBJ2-1, with 8 positions matching TRBD1. The CDR3 loop is CATSDRTGSSYNEQFF. For the CDR3, the DNA is TGTGCCACCAGTGATAGGACAGGGAGCTCCTACAATGAGCAGTTCTTC.